These 16 T cell receptor beta chains were sequenced from one sample in a study of blood T cell repertoires in COVID-19. The method was immunoSEQ multiplex PCR; TCRdb's version includes in-frame clones alone and lacks a portion of them. In the table there are about 180,000 clones, 78% of which are singletons. The specimen sequenced was PBMCs or T cells enriched from blood (not recorded which). The receptor set was obtained from a woman aged 50 to 60 who had recovered from COVID-19.

The chain couples TRBV7-6 to TRBJ1-4, with 10 nucleotides matching TRBD1. Germline loops: CDR1 SGHVS, CDR2 FNYEAQ. The length of the CDR3 is 15 residues. Trimming removed 2 bases from V and 11 bases from J; junction bases left unmatched: 8. CDR3 loop: CASSLKPGQGTKLFF. In nucleotides, the CDR3 is TGTGCCAGCAGCTTAAAGCCGGGACAGGGGACGAAACTGTTTTTT.

V and J are TRBV9 and TRBJ2-5; no definite D call. V lost 3 bases, J lost 0 bases, and 9 bases lay in between. Germline V gene data show CDR1 as SGDLS and CDR2 as YYNGEE. The CDR3 length is 14 residues. The CDR3 DNA reads TGTGCCAGCAGCGAGAGTACTAACCAAGAGACCCAGTACTTC. Encoded protein: CASSESTNQETQYF. Full variable domain (rest looked up from reference TRBV9 and TRBJ2-5): DSGVTQTPKHLITATGQRVTLRCSPRSGDLSVYWYQQSLDQGLQFLIQYYNGEERAKGNILERFSAQQFPDLHSELNLSSLELGDSALYFCASSESTNQETQYFGPGTRLLVL.

The CDR3 nucleotides are TGTGCCACCCATACTAGCGGGAGGGACGGAAACATTCAGTACTTC. This sequence encodes CATHTSGRDGNIQYF. The genes are TRBV19 and TRBJ2-4; TRBD2 agrees at 13 bases. V lost 10 bases and J lost 6; bases outside the gene matches: 9. CDR3 size: 15 residues. Germline V gene sequence: CDR1 LNHDA, CDR2 SQIVND (reference sequence).

CDR3 sequence reads: CAVGWSGRSAYEQYF. CDR3 bases: TGTGCCGTAGGGTGGAGCGGGAGGAGCGCCTACGAGCAGTACTTC. This chain links TRBV27 with TRBJ2-7, with 9 bases that match TRBD2. V was clipped by 11 bases and J by 2 bases; unmatched bases: 13. The CDR3 consists of 15 residues. The germline gives CDR1 MNHEY, CDR2 SMNVEV (reference sequence).

This sequence joins TRBV7-2 and TRBJ2-1, with 9 bases aligning to TRBD2. The length of the CDR3 is 15 residues. After removal of 2 bases from V and 4 bases from J, the junction contained 3 bases not matched to a gene. CDR1 and CDR2 (germline): SGHTA, FQGNSA. The CDR3 DNA is TGTGCCAGCAGCTTACAGACTAGCGGATACAATGAGCAGTTCTTC. Protein sequence: CASSLQTSGYNEQFF.

The chain has TRBV4-2 and TRBJ2-3; D not resolved. The CDR3 runs 15 residues. CDR1 is LGHNA and CDR2 is YNFKEQ in the germline V gene. The V gene lost 0 bases and the J gene lost 6 bases, with 13 bases spanning the gap. CDR3 in amino acids: CASSQDSRQSDTQYF. The DNA of the CDR3 is TGTGCCAGCAGCCAAGATTCCCGACAATCGGATACGCAGTATTTT.

The gene calls are TRBV6-1 and TRBJ2-1; D uncertain. From germline, CDR1 is MNHNS and CDR2 SASEGT. The CDR3 sequence is 12 residues long. Between the trimmed V and J ends, which lost 3 bases and 10 bases, there was a span of 10 bases. The CDR3 spells CASSETRLEQFF. CDR3 nucleotides: TGTGCCAGCAGTGAGACCCGACTCGAGCAGTTCTTC.

This sequence joins TRBV6-1 and TRBJ2-7; D call uncertain. CDR3 length equals 16 residues. CDR1 is MNHNS, CDR2 SASEGT, per germline. The V and J ends lost 0 bases and 6 bases respectively, with 18 bases between them. In DNA form, the CDR3 reads TGTGCCAGCAGTGAAGCGCTCAGGCTGTTGGGTTCCGAGCAGTACTTC. As protein: CASSEALRLLGSEQYF.

CDR3: CASSSRDTQYF. In DNA form, the CDR3 reads TGTGCCAGCAGCTCGAGGGATACGCAGTATTTT. J is TRBJ2-3 and V is TRBV11-2; the D is unclear. This CDR3 is built from 11 residues. Germline CDR1 and CDR2: SGHAT and FQNNGV. The V end lost 4 bases, the J end lost 6 bases, and 5 bases lay between the germline ends.

J is TRBJ2-2 and V is TRBV29-1; TRBD2 matches at 8 bases. Germline assignment: CDR1 SQVTM and CDR2 ANQGSEA. J gave up 7 bases and V 7 bases, and 5 bases lay outside the gene matches. The CDR3 spans 12 residues. CDR3 nucleotides: TGCAGCGGGACTAGCTGGAGCGGGGAGCTGTTTTTT. Amino acids: CSGTSWSGELFF.

The V call is TRBV24-1, the J call TRBJ2-3; possible D gene TRBD2, 5 bases. The CDR3 has 14 amino acids. Germline CDR1 KGHDR, CDR2 SFDVKD. V lost 0 bases, J lost 6 bases, and 9 bases lay in between. DNA of the CDR3: TGTGCCACCAGTGATTTGATAGGCGGGGATACGCAGTATTTT. Its protein product is CATSDLIGGDTQYF.

This clone has a handful of counts. CDR3: CAISVTSDGELFF. As DNA, the CDR3 is TGTGCCATCAGTGTTACTAGTGACGGGGAGCTGTTTTTT. This chain connects TRBV10-3 to TRBJ2-2, with a weak D call TRBD2 (5 bases). Per germline, CDR1 ENHRY and CDR2 SYGVKD. The CDR3 extends over 13 amino acids. The germline V and J ends were trimmed by 4 bases and 7 bases, with 10 bases remaining between them.

This chain joins TRBV6-5 and TRBJ2-7, with TRBD1 matching 10 bases. Germline V CDR1 and CDR2: MNHEY, SVGAGI. V lost 9 bases to trimming and J lost 2 bases; unmatched junction nucleotides: 4. The CDR3 is 13 amino acids. CDR3 coding DNA: TGTGCCAGTGGAGGACAGGGGGCCTACGAGCAGTACTTC. Its protein is CASGGQGAYEQYF.

The chain carries TRBV28 and TRBJ1-1, with 7 bases matching TRBD1. There are 16 residues in the CDR3. V trimming: 4 bases; J trimming: 1 base; junction bases outside the gene matches: 9. The germline CDR1 and CDR2 sequences are MDHEN and SYDVKM. In DNA form, the CDR3 reads TGTGCCAGCAGTTGGGACAGAGAAAATGGGAACACTGAAGCTTTCTTT. The encoded protein is CASSWDRENGNTEAFF.

The CDR3 spells CASKGGGYNSPLHF. Written as DNA, the CDR3 is TGTGCCAGCAAGGGAGGGGGGTATAATTCACCCCTCCACTTT. The chain uses TRBV28 and TRBJ1-6, with D possibly being TRBD1 (6 bases). This CDR3 is 14 amino acids long. CDR1 is MDHEN and CDR2 is SYDVKM in the germline V gene. V lost 7 bases and J 4 bases, leaving 11 bases between the germline ends.

The chain links TRBV5-1 to TRBJ2-2; 11 nucleotides align to TRBD1. This CDR3 region has 15 residues. After removal of 4 bases from V and 3 bases from J, the junction contained 2 bases not matched to a gene. From germline, CDR1 is SGHRS and CDR2 YFSETQ. The CDR3 spells CASSRDRGDTGELFF. DNA for the CDR3: TGCGCCAGCAGCCGGGACAGGGGGGACACCGGGGAGCTGTTTTTT. Based on the CDR3 plus reference TRBV5-1 and TRBJ2-2, the full variable domain is KAGVTQTPRYLIKTRGQQVTLSCSPISGHRSVSWYQQTPGQGLQFLFEYFSETQRNKGNFPGRFSGRQFSNSRSEMNVSTLELGDSALYLCASSRDRGDTGELFFGEGSRLTVL.